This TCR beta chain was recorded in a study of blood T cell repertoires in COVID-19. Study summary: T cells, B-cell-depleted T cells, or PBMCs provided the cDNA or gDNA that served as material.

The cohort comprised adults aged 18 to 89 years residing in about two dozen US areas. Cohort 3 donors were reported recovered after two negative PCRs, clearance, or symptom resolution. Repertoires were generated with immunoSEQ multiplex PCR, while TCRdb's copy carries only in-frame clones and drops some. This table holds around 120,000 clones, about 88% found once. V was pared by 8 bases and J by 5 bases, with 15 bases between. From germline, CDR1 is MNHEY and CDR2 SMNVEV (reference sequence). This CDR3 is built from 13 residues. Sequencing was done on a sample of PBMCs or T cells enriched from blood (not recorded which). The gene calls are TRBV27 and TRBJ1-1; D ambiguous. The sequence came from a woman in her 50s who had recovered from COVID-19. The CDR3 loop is CASCLAGYTEAFF. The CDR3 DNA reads TGTGCCAGCTGTCTCGCGGGTTATACTGAAGCTTTCTTT.